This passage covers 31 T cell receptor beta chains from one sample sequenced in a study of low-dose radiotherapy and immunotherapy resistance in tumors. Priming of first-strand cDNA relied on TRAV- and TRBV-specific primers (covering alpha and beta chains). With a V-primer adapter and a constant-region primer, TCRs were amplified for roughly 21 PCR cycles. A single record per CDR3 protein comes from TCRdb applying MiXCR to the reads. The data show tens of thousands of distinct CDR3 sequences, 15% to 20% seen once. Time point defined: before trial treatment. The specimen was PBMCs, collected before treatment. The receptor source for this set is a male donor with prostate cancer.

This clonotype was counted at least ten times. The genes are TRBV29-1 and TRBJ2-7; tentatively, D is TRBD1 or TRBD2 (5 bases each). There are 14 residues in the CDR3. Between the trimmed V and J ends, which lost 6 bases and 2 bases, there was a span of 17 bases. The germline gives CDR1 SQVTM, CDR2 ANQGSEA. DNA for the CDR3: TGCAGCGTAGCCGCCGGGACCCATGCCTACGAGCAGTACTTC. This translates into CSVAAGTHAYEQYF.

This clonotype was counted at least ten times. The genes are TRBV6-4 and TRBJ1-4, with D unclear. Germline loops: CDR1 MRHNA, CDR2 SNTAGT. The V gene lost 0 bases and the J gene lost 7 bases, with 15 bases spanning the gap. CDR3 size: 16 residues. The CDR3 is CASSDSSVLNCEKLFF. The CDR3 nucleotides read TGTGCCAGCAGTGACTCGAGCGTGTTGAATTGTGAAAAACTGTTTTTT.

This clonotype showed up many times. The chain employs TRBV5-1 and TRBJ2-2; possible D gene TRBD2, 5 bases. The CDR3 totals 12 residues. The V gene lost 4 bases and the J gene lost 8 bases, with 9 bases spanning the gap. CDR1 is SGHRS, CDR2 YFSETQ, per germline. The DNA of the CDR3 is TGCGCCAGCAGCCCTGAGGGTGGGGAGCTGTTTTTT. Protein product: CASSPEGGELFF.

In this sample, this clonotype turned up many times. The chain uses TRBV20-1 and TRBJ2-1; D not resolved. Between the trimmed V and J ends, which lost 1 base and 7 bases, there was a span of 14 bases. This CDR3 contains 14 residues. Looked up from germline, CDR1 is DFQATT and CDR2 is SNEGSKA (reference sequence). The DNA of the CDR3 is TGCAGTGCTAGAGGTGGGCCAGTTGTGAATGAGCAGTTCTTC. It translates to CSARGGPVVNEQFF.

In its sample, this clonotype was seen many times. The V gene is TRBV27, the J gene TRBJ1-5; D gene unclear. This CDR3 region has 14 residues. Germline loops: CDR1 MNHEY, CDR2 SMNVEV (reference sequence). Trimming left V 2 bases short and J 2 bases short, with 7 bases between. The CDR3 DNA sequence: TGTGCCAGCAGTTTAAAAGGCGGCAATCAGCCCCAGCATTTT. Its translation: CASSLKGGNQPQHF.

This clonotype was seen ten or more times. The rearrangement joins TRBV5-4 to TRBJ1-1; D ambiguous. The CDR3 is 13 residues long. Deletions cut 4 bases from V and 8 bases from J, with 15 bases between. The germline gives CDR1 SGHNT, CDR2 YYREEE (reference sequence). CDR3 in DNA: TGTGCCAGCAGCACCCAGGCTTGGACGGAAGCTTTCTTT. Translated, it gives CASSTQAWTEAFF.

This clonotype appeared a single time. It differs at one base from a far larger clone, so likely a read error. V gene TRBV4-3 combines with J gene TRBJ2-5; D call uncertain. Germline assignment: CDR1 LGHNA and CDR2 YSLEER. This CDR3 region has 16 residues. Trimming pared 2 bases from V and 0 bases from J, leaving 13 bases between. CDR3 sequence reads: CASSQPSHVDQETQYF. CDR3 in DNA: TGCGCCAGCAGCCAACCGTCCCATGTGGACCAAGAGACCCAGTACTTC.

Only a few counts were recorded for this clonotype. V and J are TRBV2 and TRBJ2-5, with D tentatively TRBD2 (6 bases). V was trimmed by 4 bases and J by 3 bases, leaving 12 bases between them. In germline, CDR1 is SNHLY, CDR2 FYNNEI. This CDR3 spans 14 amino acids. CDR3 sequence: CASSARLGEETQYF. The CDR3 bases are TGTGCCAGCAGTGCGAGACTAGGGGAAGAGACCCAGTACTTC.

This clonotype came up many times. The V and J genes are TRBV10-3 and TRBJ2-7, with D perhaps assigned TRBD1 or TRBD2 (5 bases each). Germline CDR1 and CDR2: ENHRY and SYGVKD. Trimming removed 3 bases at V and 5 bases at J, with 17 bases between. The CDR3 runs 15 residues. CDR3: CAISDPGTPWDEQYF. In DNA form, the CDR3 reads TGTGCCATCAGTGACCCCGGGACGCCTTGGGACGAGCAGTACTTC.

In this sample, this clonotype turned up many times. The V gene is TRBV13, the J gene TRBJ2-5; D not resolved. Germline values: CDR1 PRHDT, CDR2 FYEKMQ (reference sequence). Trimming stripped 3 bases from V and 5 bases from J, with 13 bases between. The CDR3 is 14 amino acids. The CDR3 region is CASSFGLPGETQYF. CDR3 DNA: TGTGCCAGCAGCTTCGGTCTCCCCGGGGAGACCCAGTACTTC.

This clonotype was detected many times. The CDR3 DNA reads as TGCGCCAGCAGCTCTGACAGGGGATACACAGATACGCAGTATTTT. Translation gives CASSSDRGYTDTQYF. The rearrangement joins TRBV5-1 to TRBJ2-3, with 8 positions matching TRBD1. The CDR3 consists of 15 residues. The germline V gene encodes CDR1 SGHRS and CDR2 YFSETQ. J was trimmed by 2 bases and V by 3 bases; bases with no gene match: 5.

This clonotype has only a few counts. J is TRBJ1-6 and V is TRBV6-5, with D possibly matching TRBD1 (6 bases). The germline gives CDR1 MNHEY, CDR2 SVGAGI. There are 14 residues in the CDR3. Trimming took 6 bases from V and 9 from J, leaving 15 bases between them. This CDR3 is CASRPGQQGSPLHF. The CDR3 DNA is TGTGCCAGCAGACCTGGACAGCAAGGTTCACCCCTCCACTTT.

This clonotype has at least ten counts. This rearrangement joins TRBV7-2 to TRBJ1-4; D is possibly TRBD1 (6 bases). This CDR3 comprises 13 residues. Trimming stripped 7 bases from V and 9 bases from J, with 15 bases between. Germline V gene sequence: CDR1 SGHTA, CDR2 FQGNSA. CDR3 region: CASTRRGGQKLFF. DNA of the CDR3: TGTGCCAGCACTCGGAGGGGGGGACAAAAACTGTTTTTT.

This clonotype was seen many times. CDR3 sequence reads: CSARGGGSYEQYF. For the CDR3, the DNA is TGCAGTGCTAGAGGAGGGGGGTCCTACGAGCAGTACTTC. The V gene is TRBV20-1, the J gene TRBJ2-7; either TRBD1 or TRBD2 may fit D (6 bases each). The CDR3 length is 13 residues. Trimming cost V 1 base and J 1 base, with 8 bases left between them. Germline loops: CDR1 DFQATT, CDR2 SNEGSKA (reference sequence).

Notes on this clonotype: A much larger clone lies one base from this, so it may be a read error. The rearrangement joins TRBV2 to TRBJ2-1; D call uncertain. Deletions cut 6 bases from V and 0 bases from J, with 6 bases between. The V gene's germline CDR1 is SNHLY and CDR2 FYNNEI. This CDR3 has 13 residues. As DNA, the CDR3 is TGTGCCAGCAGCCAGGACTCCTACAATGAGCAGTTCTTC. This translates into CASSQDSYNEQFF.

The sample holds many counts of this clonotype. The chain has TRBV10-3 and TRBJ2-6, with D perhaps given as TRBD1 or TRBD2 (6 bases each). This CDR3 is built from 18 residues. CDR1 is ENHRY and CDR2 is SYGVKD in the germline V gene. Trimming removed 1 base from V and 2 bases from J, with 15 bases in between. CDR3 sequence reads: CAISEWQAGTPGANVLTF. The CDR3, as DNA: TGTGCCATCAGTGAGTGGCAGGCGGGGACACCTGGGGCCAACGTCCTGACTTTC.

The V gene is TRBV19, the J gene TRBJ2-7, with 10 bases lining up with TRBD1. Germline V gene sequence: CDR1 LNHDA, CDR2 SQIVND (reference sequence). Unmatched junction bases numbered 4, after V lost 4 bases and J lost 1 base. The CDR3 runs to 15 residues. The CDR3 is CASSTRTGGSYEQYF. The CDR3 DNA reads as TGTGCCAGTAGTACCCGGACAGGGGGATCCTACGAGCAGTACTTC.

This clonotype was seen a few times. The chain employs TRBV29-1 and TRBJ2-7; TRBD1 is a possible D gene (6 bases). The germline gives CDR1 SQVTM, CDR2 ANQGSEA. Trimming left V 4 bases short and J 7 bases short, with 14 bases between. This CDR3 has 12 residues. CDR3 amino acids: CSVGRGREEQYF. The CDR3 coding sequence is TGCAGCGTTGGCAGGGGACGTGAAGAGCAGTACTTC.

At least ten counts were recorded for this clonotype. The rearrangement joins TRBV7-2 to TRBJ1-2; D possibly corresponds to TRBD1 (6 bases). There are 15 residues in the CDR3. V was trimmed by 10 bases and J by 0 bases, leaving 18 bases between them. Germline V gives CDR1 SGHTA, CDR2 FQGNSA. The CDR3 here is CATGRGGGTNYGYTF. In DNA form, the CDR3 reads TGTGCCACCGGCCGAGGGGGGGGAACTAACTATGGCTACACCTTC.

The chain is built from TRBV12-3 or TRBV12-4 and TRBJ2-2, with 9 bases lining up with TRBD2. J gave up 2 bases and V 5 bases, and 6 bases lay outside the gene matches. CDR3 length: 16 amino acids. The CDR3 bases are TGTGCCAGCAGTCAGCGGGGGGCCGTAAACACCGGGGAGCTGTTTTTT. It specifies CASSQRGAVNTGELFF.

Here the CDR3 reads CASSLGGARAHGYTF. CDR3 DNA sequence: TGTGCCAGCAGTTTGGGGGGGGCGAGAGCTCATGGCTACACCTTC. This chain links TRBV28 with TRBJ1-2; D might be TRBD1 (6 bases). V was cut by 3 bases and J by 6 bases, with 17 bases left in between. The length of the CDR3 is 15 residues. CDR1 and CDR2 from the germline V gene are MDHEN and SYDVKM.

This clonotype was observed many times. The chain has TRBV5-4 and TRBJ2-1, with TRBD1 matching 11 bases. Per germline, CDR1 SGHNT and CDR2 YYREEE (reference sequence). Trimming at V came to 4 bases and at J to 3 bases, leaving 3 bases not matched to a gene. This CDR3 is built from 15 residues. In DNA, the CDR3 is TGTGCCAGCAGCCTAGGGACAGGGGGCTACAATGAGCAGTTCTTC. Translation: CASSLGTGGYNEQFF.

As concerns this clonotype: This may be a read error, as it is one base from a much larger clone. The CDR3 reads CASSGLTGFTGELFF. CDR3 nucleotides: TGTGCCAGCAGTGGACTAACGGGTTTTACCGGGGAGCTGTTTTTT. The genes are TRBV6-2 or TRBV6-3 and TRBJ2-2; D is perhaps TRBD2 (6 bases). Germline loops: CDR1 MNHEY, CDR2 SVGEGT. The CDR3 is 15 residues long. V lost 5 bases and J lost 5, with 15 bases in between.

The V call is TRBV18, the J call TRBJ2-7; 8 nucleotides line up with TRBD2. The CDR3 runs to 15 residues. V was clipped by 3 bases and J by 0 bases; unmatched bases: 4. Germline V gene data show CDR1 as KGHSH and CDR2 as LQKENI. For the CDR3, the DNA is TGTGCCAGCTCACCCGGGACTAGAAGCTCCTACGAGCAGTACTTC. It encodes CASSPGTRSSYEQYF.

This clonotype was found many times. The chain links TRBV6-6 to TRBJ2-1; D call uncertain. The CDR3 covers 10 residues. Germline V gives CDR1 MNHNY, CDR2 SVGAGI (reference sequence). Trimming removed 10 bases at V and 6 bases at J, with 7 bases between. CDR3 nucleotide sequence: TGTGCCACCGCTGGCAATGAGCAGTTCTTC. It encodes CATAGNEQFF.

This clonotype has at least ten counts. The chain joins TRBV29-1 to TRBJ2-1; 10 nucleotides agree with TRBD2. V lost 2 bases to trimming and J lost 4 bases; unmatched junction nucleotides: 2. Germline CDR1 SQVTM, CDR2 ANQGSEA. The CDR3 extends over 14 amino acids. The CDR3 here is CSVEILAGYNEQFF. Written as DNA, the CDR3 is TGCAGCGTTGAAATACTAGCGGGGTACAATGAGCAGTTCTTC.

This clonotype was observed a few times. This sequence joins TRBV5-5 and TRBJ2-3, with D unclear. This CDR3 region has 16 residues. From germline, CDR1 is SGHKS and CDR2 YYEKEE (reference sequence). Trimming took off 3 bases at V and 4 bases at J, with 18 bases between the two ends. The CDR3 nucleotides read TGTGCCAGCAGCTCAGGCGTATCCTTCGACTCAGATACGCAGTATTTT. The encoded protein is CASSSGVSFDSDTQYF.

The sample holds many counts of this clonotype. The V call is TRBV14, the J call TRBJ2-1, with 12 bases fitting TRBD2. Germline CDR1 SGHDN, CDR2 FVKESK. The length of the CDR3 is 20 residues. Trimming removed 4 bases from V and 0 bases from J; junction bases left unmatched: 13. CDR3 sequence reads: CASSPPLLAGGRRSYNEQFF. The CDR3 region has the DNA TGTGCCAGCAGCCCGCCTTTGCTAGCGGGGGGGCGGCGCTCCTACAATGAGCAGTTCTTC.

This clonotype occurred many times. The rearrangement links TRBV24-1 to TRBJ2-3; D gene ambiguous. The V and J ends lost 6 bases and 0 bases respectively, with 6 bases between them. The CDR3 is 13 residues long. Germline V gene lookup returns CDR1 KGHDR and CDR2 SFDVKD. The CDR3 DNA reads TGTGCCACCAGTCAAACAAGCACAGATACGCAGTATTTT. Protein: CATSQTSTDTQYF.

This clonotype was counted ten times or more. The CDR3 DNA reads TGTGCCAGCAAGTCCCCAGAGAGCAATCAGCCCCAGCATTTT. As protein: CASKSPESNQPQHF. The rearrangement joins TRBV27 to TRBJ1-5, with D unresolved. Germline assignment: CDR1 MNHEY and CDR2 SMNVEV (reference sequence). The CDR3 has 14 residues. The V end lost 7 bases, the J end lost 1 base, and 11 bases lay between the germline ends.

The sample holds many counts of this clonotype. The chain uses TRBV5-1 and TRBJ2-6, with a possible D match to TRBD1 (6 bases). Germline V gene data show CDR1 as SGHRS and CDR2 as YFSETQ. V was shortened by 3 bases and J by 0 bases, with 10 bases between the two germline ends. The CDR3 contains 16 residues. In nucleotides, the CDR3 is TGCGCCAGCAGCTCGACAGGCGCCTCTGGGGCCAACGTCCTGACTTTC. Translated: CASSSTGASGANVLTF. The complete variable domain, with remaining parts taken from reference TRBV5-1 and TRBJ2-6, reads KAGVTQTPRYLIKTRGQQVTLSCSPISGHRSVSWYQQTPGQGLQFLFEYFSETQRNKGNFPGRFSGRQFSNSRSEMNVSTLELGDSALYLCASSSTGASGANVLTFGAGSRLTVL.